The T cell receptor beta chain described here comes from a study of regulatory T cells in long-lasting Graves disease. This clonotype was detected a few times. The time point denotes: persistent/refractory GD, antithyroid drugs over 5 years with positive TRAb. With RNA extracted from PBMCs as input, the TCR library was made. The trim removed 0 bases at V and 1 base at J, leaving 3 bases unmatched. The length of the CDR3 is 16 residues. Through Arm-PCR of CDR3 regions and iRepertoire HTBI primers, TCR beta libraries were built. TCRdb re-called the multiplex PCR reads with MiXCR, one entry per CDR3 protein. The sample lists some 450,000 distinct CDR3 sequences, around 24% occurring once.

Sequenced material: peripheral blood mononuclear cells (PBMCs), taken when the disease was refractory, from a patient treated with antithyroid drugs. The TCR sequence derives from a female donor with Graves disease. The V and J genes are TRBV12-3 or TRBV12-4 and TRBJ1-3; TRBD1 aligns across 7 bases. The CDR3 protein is CASSLATGISGNTIYF. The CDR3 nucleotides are TGTGCCAGCAGTTTAGCGACAGGGATTTCTGGAAACACCATATATTTT.